Below are 15 T cell receptor beta chains sequenced from a single sample in a study of OX40 agonist ivuxolimab in advanced cancers. Produced via immunoSEQ multiplex PCR; TCRdb's table is partial and in-frame only. The table includes roughly 17,000 clones, approximately 73% detected once. The sequencing here drew on CD4+ or CD8+ T cells sorted from blood, taken in a trial of the OX40 agonist ivuxolimab. These receptors all stem from an adult with an advanced solid tumor such as melanoma, head and neck, liver or kidney cancer.

This rearrangement joins TRBV27 to TRBJ1-2; the D gene is possibly TRBD1 (6 bases). Trimming pared 2 bases from V and 4 bases from J, leaving 11 bases between. CDR3 length: 14 amino acids. Germline assignment: CDR1 MNHEY and CDR2 SMNVEV (reference sequence). The DNA for the CDR3 is TGTGCCAGCAGTTTAATAGGGACATCCTATGGCTACACCTTC. Protein product: CASSLIGTSYGYTF.

The V call is TRBV4-2, the J call TRBJ2-7; D assignment may be TRBD1 or TRBD2 (5 bases each). Trimming stripped 4 bases from V and 1 base from J, with 11 bases between. The CDR3 runs to 14 residues. The V gene's germline CDR1 is LGHNA and CDR2 YNFKEQ. CDR3 protein: CASSRGYGSYEQYF. CDR3 nucleotide sequence: TGTGCCAGCAGCCGGGGGTATGGGTCCTACGAGCAGTACTTC.

This clone was observed a few times. The gene calls are TRBV27 and TRBJ1-1, with D unclear. This CDR3 comprises 15 residues. V was trimmed by 0 bases and J by 0 bases, leaving 8 bases between them. Looked up from germline, CDR1 is MNHEY and CDR2 is SMNVEV (reference sequence). CDR3 loop: CASSLSLGLNTEAFF. The CDR3 bases are TGTGCCAGCAGTTTATCGTTGGGCCTGAACACTGAAGCTTTCTTT.

This clone was found once. The V gene is TRBV30, the J gene TRBJ2-1, with 11 bases lining up with TRBD2. V shed 1 base, J shed 5 bases, and the junction held 4 bases outside the gene matches. The CDR3 contains 15 residues. Per germline, CDR1 GTSNPN and CDR2 SVGIG (reference sequence). CDR3 sequence (DNA): TGTGCCTGGAGTGAAGGGACTAGCGGTAACAATGAGCAGTTCTTC. This encodes CAWSEGTSGNNEQFF.

This chain links TRBV5-4 with TRBJ2-6; D remains ambiguous. This CDR3 is 16 amino acids long. Trimming cost V 4 bases and J 0 bases, with 11 bases left between them. Per germline, CDR1 SGHNT and CDR2 YYREEE (reference sequence). CDR3 in DNA: TGTGCCAGCAGCCAAGAACAAGGCTCTGGGGCCAACGTCCTGACTTTC. Protein sequence: CASSQEQGSGANVLTF.

The chain links TRBV6-4 to TRBJ2-1, with TRBD2 as a possible D gene (5 bases). Germline V gene data show CDR1 as MRHNA and CDR2 as SNTAGT. There are 17 residues in the CDR3. The V end was cut by 5 bases, the J end by 4 bases, with 21 bases between. The CDR3 sequence is CASSLNVRDMGYNEQFF. CDR3 nucleotides: TGTGCCAGCAGTCTAAATGTTCGGGATATGGGGTACAATGAGCAGTTCTTC.

The chain has TRBV4-2 and TRBJ1-1; D not certain. CDR1 LGHNA and CDR2 YNFKEQ come from the germline V gene. V was pared by 0 bases and J by 5 bases, with 13 bases between. The CDR3 is 15 amino acids. The CDR3 nucleotides read TGTGCCAGCAGCCAAGATCCTCTAGAACCTACTGAAGCTTTCTTT. Protein product: CASSQDPLEPTEAFF.

The count of this clone is one. J is TRBJ2-2 and V is TRBV18; D may be TRBD1 (6 bases). V was trimmed by 2 bases and J by 4 bases, leaving 11 bases between them. The CDR3 loop spans 15 amino acids. Germline CDR1 reads KGHSH; CDR2 reads LQKENI. CDR3 protein: CASSPDRTFTGELFF. The CDR3, as DNA: TGTGCCAGCTCACCAGACAGGACCTTCACCGGGGAGCTGTTTTTT.

This chain connects TRBV21-1 to TRBJ2-6. TRBV21-1 counts as a pseudogene. The CDR3 loop spans 15 amino acids. The CDR3 DNA is TGTGCCAGCAGCAAAGCAGGGCCTGGGGCCAACGTCCTGACTTTC. Translated: CASSKAGPGANVLTF.

The chain couples TRBV28 to TRBJ1-3, with D uncertain. The V and J ends lost 2 bases and 0 bases respectively, with 14 bases between them. This CDR3 comprises 17 residues. Germline lookup yields CDR1 MDHEN and CDR2 SYDVKM. The CDR3 sequence: CASSLGSWTASGNTIYF. In nucleotides, the CDR3 is TGTGCCAGCAGTTTAGGGTCCTGGACCGCCTCTGGAAACACCATATATTTT.

As for this clone: The sample holds other DNA sequences that translate to the same CDR3. The V call is TRBV4-3, the J call TRBJ2-7; 8 nucleotides align to TRBD1. With V trimmed by 4 bases and J by 1 base, 3 bases remained unmatched. CDR3 size: 14 residues. The germline V gene has CDR1 LGHNA and CDR2 YSLEER. CDR3 sequence (DNA): TGCGCCAGCAGCCCGACAGGGGTATCCTACGAGCAGTACTTC. Translated: CASSPTGVSYEQYF.

This clone rates as hyperexpanded (1% or more). This sequence joins TRBV11-3 and TRBJ2-3, with TRBD2 as a possible D gene (5 bases). Germline-derived CDR1 and CDR2 are SGHNT and YENEEA. This CDR3 comprises 14 residues. V was cut by 5 bases and J by 3 bases, with 12 bases left in between. CDR3 amino acids: CASSIPSRTDTQYF. CDR3 sequence (DNA): TGTGCCAGCAGCATACCTAGCAGAACAGATACGCAGTATTTT.

Concerning this clone itself: Other nucleotide sequences in the sample specify the same CDR3. This chain uses TRBV15 with TRBJ2-7; D is unclear. Trimming left V 1 base short and J 3 bases short, with 7 bases between. The length of the CDR3 is 13 residues. Germline V gives CDR1 LNHNV, CDR2 YYDKDF (reference sequence). This CDR3 is CATSRVPSYEQYF. The CDR3 DNA reads TGTGCCACCAGCAGAGTCCCCAGCTACGAGCAGTACTTC. The variable domain in full, completed from reference TRBV15 and TRBJ2-7, reads DAMVIQNPRYQVTQFGKPVTLSCSQTLNHNVMYWYQQKSSQAPKLLFHYYDKDFNNEADTPDNFQSRRPNTSFCFLDIRSPGLGDTAMYLCATSRVPSYEQYFGPGTRLTVT.

Here the CDR3 reads CASSEGLVTTTYEQYF. The CDR3, as DNA: TGTGCCAGCAGTGAAGGTCTTGTGACAACCACCTACGAGCAGTACTTC. The V call is TRBV7-2, the J call TRBJ2-7; D unclear. V was shortened by 6 bases and J by 2 bases, with 20 bases between the two germline ends. Germline lookup yields CDR1 SGHTA and CDR2 FQGNSA. The CDR3 sequence is 16 residues long.

This clone appeared once. The chain couples TRBV7-8 to TRBJ2-1; 8 nucleotides agree with TRBD2. The junction had 14 bases not matched to a gene; V was cut back by 5 bases and J by 5 bases. The CDR3 consists of 17 residues. Germline CDR1 SGHVS, CDR2 FQNEAQ. The CDR3 loop reads CASSPRRGGLVDNEQFF. The CDR3 bases are TGTGCCAGCAGCCCGCGAAGGGGGGGACTAGTCGACAATGAGCAGTTCTTC.